These 32 T cell receptor beta chains share one sample of origin, sequenced in a study of Tregs in tolerant kidney transplant recipients. The method was immunoSEQ multiplex PCR; TCRdb's version includes in-frame clones alone and lacks a portion of them. Among about 52,000 clones listed, about 91% were seen once. The nonmyeloablative bone marrow transplants came from related graft donors, with transient mixed chimerism. The input for sequencing was CD8+ T cells from blood (PBMCs), taken 24 months after the transplant. The origin of the receptors is a human patient who received a combined kidney and bone marrow transplant. These T cells may partly come from the graft donor.

The chain carries TRBV27 and TRBJ1-2; TRBD1 matches at 9 bases. The J segment lost 5 bases and the V segment lost 5 bases, leaving 6 bases of the junction unmatched. The CDR3 is made up of 14 amino acids. Germline lookup yields CDR1 MNHEY and CDR2 SMNVEV (reference sequence). CDR3 nucleotides: TGTGCCAGCAGTCCTACAGGGGGCGCGTATGGCTACACCTTC. This codes for CASSPTGGAYGYTF.

V is TRBV11-3 and J is TRBJ2-3; TRBD1 aligns across 8 bases. From germline, CDR1 is SGHNT and CDR2 YENEEA. J lost 8 bases, V lost 6 bases, and 4 bases had no gene match. The CDR3 contains 12 residues. The CDR3 protein is CASRPGQGTQYF. The CDR3 nucleotides read TGTGCCAGCAGACCCGGACAGGGTACGCAGTATTTT. Drawing the rest from reference TRBV11-3 and TRBJ2-3, the complete variable domain is EAGVVQSPRYKIIEKKQPVAFWCNPISGHNTLYWYLQNLGQGPELLIRYENEEAVDDSQLPKDRFSAERLKGVDSTLKIQPAELGDSAVYLCASRPGQGTQYFGPGTRLTVL.

The CDR3 coding sequence is TGTGCCAGCAGCACCAGCTGGGAGGGTCTCGGCGAGACCCAGTACTTC. Protein sequence: CASSTSWEGLGETQYF. The chain combines TRBV7-9 with TRBJ2-5; TRBD2 matches 7 bases. CDR1 is SEHNR and CDR2 is FQNEAQ in the germline V gene (reference sequence). J gave up 5 bases and V 5 bases, and 14 bases lay outside the gene matches. The CDR3 loop spans 16 amino acids.

The gene calls are TRBV7-9 and TRBJ2-1; D is undetermined. CDR3 length: 16 amino acids. CDR1 is SEHNR, CDR2 FQNEAQ, per germline (reference sequence). Deletions cut 1 base from V and 4 bases from J, with 14 bases between. CDR3 sequence: CASSLDGLVGYNEQFF. The CDR3 region has the DNA TGTGCCAGCAGCTTAGACGGGTTAGTCGGGTACAATGAGCAGTTCTTC.

This chain uses TRBV13 with TRBJ2-2; 9 bases are a match to TRBD1. V shed 2 bases and J 6 bases; nucleotides not matched to a gene: 13. The germline CDR1 and CDR2 sequences are PRHDT and FYEKMQ (reference sequence). The CDR3 sequence is 18 residues long. Here the CDR3 DNA reads TGTGCCAGCAGCTTAATCCGAAGGACAGGGGTTAATGCCGGGGAGCTGTTTTTT. Protein sequence: CASSLIRRTGVNAGELFF.

The rearrangement uses TRBV27 and TRBJ2-3, with TRBD1 matching 8 bases. Per the germline V gene, CDR1 is MNHEY and CDR2 is SMNVEV (reference sequence). Losses at the gene ends were 2 bases for V and 1 base for J; bases not matched to a gene: 2. The CDR3 contains 15 residues. DNA of the CDR3: TGTGCCAGCAGTTTACCGGGACAGGGCACAGATACGCAGTATTTT. Its protein product is CASSLPGQGTDTQYF.

V gene TRBV27 combines with J gene TRBJ2-2; D gene unclear. CDR3 length: 14 amino acids. Germline assignment: CDR1 MNHEY and CDR2 SMNVEV (reference sequence). Trimming removed 5 bases from V and 6 bases from J, with 13 bases in between. The CDR3 DNA sequence: TGTGCCAGCAGTCCCTCGGTATACCCCGGGGAGCTGTTTTTT. Encoded protein: CASSPSVYPGELFF.

This chain uses TRBV11-2 with TRBJ2-5, with a weak D call TRBD1 (7 bases). Between the trimmed V and J ends, which lost 1 base and 4 bases, there was a span of 13 bases. The CDR3 sequence is 15 residues long. The germline V gene encodes CDR1 SGHAT and CDR2 FQNNGV. The CDR3 DNA follows: TGTGCCAGCAGCTTAGGATACCAGGGGGGAGAGACCCAGTACTTC. This encodes CASSLGYQGGETQYF.

The V call is TRBV5-5, the J call TRBJ2-7; 7 bases match TRBD1. Germline loops: CDR1 SGHKS, CDR2 YYEKEE (reference sequence). J was trimmed by 5 bases and V by 7 bases; bases with no gene match: 12. This CDR3 has 14 amino acids. CDR3 DNA sequence: TGTGCCAGCCGCATAGGGGGCAGGGGCAACGAGCAGTACTTC. Translation: CASRIGGRGNEQYF.

The V gene is TRBV6-6, the J gene TRBJ2-7; D might be TRBD2 (6 bases). The length of the CDR3 is 15 residues. CDR1 is MNHNY, CDR2 SVGAGI, per germline (reference sequence). The V and J ends lost 2 bases and 4 bases respectively, with 15 bases between them. This CDR3 is CASSYGEEGKYEQYF. CDR3 in DNA: TGTGCCAGCAGTTACGGGGAGGAGGGGAAGTACGAGCAGTACTTC.

In this sample, this clone turned up once. The chain recombines TRBV15 with TRBJ1-2; D uncertain. With 1 base removed from V and 7 bases from J, the gap between germline ends came to 13 bases. This CDR3 is 14 amino acids long. Germline V lookup: CDR1 LNHNV, CDR2 YYDKDF (reference sequence). The CDR3 DNA reads TGTGCCACCAGCAGAGGAGAGGATTCGGGTGGCTACACCTTC. Protein product: CATSRGEDSGGYTF. Variable domain in full (rest from reference TRBV15 and TRBJ1-2): DAMVIQNPRYQVTQFGKPVTLSCSQTLNHNVMYWYQQKSSQAPKLLFHYYDKDFNNEADTPDNFQSRRPNTSFCFLDIRSPGLGDTAMYLCATSRGEDSGGYTFGSGTRLTVV.

About this clone itself: Other nucleotide sequences from this sample produce the same CDR3. V is TRBV11-2 and J is TRBJ1-6, with D tentatively TRBD1 (5 bases). The germline V gene encodes CDR1 SGHAT and CDR2 FQNNGV. Deletions cut 7 bases from V and 7 bases from J, with 14 bases between. The CDR3 has 14 amino acids. CDR3 amino acids: CASTEDIYNSPLHF. The DNA for the CDR3 is TGTGCCAGCACCGAGGACATTTACAATTCACCCCTCCACTTT. The full variable domain, completed using reference TRBV11-2 and TRBJ1-6, is EAGVAQSPRYKIIEKRQSVAFWCNPISGHATLYWYQQILGQGPKLLIQFQNNGVVDDSQLPKDRFSAERLKGVDSTLKIQPAKLEDSAVYLCASTEDIYNSPLHFGNGTRLTVT.

The chain carries TRBV19 and TRBJ1-3, with 9 nucleotides matching TRBD1. V trimming: 3 bases; J trimming: 0 bases; junction bases outside the gene matches: 9. Germline values: CDR1 LNHDA, CDR2 SQIVND (reference sequence). The length of the CDR3 is 18 residues. The CDR3 DNA sequence: TGTGCCAGTAGTATCCTAGGGACAGGGTCGAGCTCTGGAAACACCATATATTTT. It is translated as CASSILGTGSSSGNTIYF.

This clone was detected a few times. This chain uses TRBV4-2 with TRBJ1-4; TRBD1 matches at 7 bases. The CDR3 sequence is 14 residues long. The germline gives CDR1 LGHNA, CDR2 YNFKEQ. The V segment lost 2 bases and the J segment 8 bases; nucleotides outside the gene matches: 5. CDR3 coding DNA: TGTGCCAGCAGCCAAATAGACAGGGACGAAAAACTGTTTTTT. Translating gives CASSQIDRDEKLFF.

J is TRBJ1-2 and V is TRBV4-2; 7 nucleotides match TRBD1. The germline V gene has CDR1 LGHNA and CDR2 YNFKEQ. The CDR3 spans 12 residues. The V segment lost 6 bases and the J segment 4 bases; nucleotides outside the gene matches: 2. The CDR3 loop reads CASSPGGYGYTF. CDR3 nucleotide sequence: TGTGCCAGCAGTCCAGGGGGCTATGGCTACACCTTC.

The chain couples TRBV15 to TRBJ2-1; 8 bases line up with TRBD1. This CDR3 is 18 amino acids long. Losses at the gene ends were 8 bases for V and 3 bases for J; bases not matched to a gene: 18. Germline V lookup: CDR1 LNHNV, CDR2 YYDKDF (reference sequence). The CDR3 region is CATAHGGSGGSDYNEQFF. Here the CDR3 DNA reads TGTGCCACCGCCCATGGGGGTTCAGGGGGCTCGGACTACAATGAGCAGTTCTTC.

CDR3 residues: CASSFRDRGGNTEAFF. The CDR3 DNA follows: TGTGCCAGCAGCTTCCGAGACAGGGGGGGGAACACTGAAGCTTTCTTT. V gene TRBV11-3 combines with J gene TRBJ1-1; 9 bases are shared with TRBD1. The CDR3 runs to 16 residues. CDR1 and CDR2 (germline): SGHNT, YENEEA. With 3 bases clipped from V and 1 base from J, the junction kept 6 bases outside the gene matches.

The rearrangement joins TRBV27 to TRBJ2-7; a possible D gene is TRBD2 (6 bases). Trimming pared 3 bases from V and 0 bases from J, leaving 9 bases between. In germline, CDR1 is MNHEY, CDR2 SMNVEV (reference sequence). The CDR3 is 14 residues long. CDR3 DNA sequence: TGTGCCAGCAGTTTCCGCGGGGTCTCCTACGAGCAGTACTTC. It encodes CASSFRGVSYEQYF.

The chain links TRBV19 to TRBJ2-5; maybe TRBD1 (6 bases). The germline V gene encodes CDR1 LNHDA and CDR2 SQIVND (reference sequence). This CDR3 is built from 14 residues. V lost 9 bases and J 2 bases, leaving 16 bases between the germline ends. This CDR3 reads CARWFIQGQETQYF. The CDR3 DNA sequence: TGTGCCAGGTGGTTTATACAGGGTCAAGAGACCCAGTACTTC.

This chain links TRBV11-2 with TRBJ1-1; D ambiguous. V lost 2 bases, J lost 2 bases, and 3 bases lay in between. Germline values: CDR1 SGHAT, CDR2 FQNNGV. The CDR3 totals 12 residues. The CDR3 here is CASSLLNTEAFF. As DNA, the CDR3 is TGTGCCAGCAGCTTACTCAACACTGAAGCTTTCTTT.

V is TRBV10-1 and J is TRBJ2-3, with D hard to call. Deletions cut 2 bases from V and 3 bases from J, with 9 bases between. Germline CDR1 reads WNHNN; CDR2 reads SYGVQD (reference sequence). The length of the CDR3 is 14 residues. The chain's CDR3 is CASSEKFRTDTQYF. Written as DNA, the CDR3 is TGCGCCAGCAGTGAGAAGTTCAGAACAGATACGCAGTATTTT.

This chain uses TRBV19 with TRBJ1-2; tentatively, D is TRBD1 (5 bases). Germline V gene sequence: CDR1 LNHDA, CDR2 SQIVND (reference sequence). The germline V and J ends were trimmed by 3 bases and 5 bases, with 13 bases remaining between them. The CDR3 length is 14 residues. CDR3 bases: TGTGCCAGTAGTATGGGGAAGACAGTTTATGGCTACACCTTC. It specifies CASSMGKTVYGYTF.

The J gene is TRBJ2-7, the V gene TRBV6-5; possibly TRBD1 for D (6 bases). Germline V gene sequence: CDR1 MNHEY, CDR2 SVGAGI. The CDR3 contains 13 residues. The V end lost 5 bases, the J end lost 4 bases, and 12 bases lay between the germline ends. The CDR3 coding sequence is TGTGCCAGCAGTGAAGGGGGTACGTACGAGCAGTACTTC. Translating gives CASSEGGTYEQYF.

The V and J genes are TRBV5-6 and TRBJ1-3, with TRBD1 as a possible D gene (6 bases). The germline V gene encodes CDR1 SGHDT and CDR2 YYEEEE. The germline V and J ends were trimmed by 3 bases and 4 bases, with 11 bases remaining between them. This CDR3 region has 14 residues. The CDR3 region has the DNA TGTGCCAGCAGCTACGGGACACCCGGAAACACCATATATTTT. Its protein product is CASSYGTPGNTIYF.

The rearrangement uses TRBV2 and TRBJ2-5; 16 nucleotides align to TRBD2. From germline, CDR1 is SNHLY and CDR2 FYNNEI. The CDR3 extends over 16 amino acids. J was trimmed by 5 bases and V by 6 bases; bases with no gene match: 6. CDR3 nucleotides: TGTGCCAGCAGCGGGACTAGCGGGGGGGCCGAGGAGACCCAGTACTTC. Its translation: CASSGTSGGAEETQYF. Full variable domain (missing parts from reference TRBV2 and TRBJ2-5): EPEVTQTPSHQVTQMGQEVILRCVPISNHLYFYWYRQILGQKVEFLVSFYNNEISEKSEIFDDQFSVERPDGSNFTLKIRSTKLEDSAMYFCASSGTSGGAEETQYFGPGTRLLVL.

The chain couples TRBV6-1 to TRBJ1-2, with D unclear. Germline V gene sequence: CDR1 MNHNS, CDR2 SASEGT. The CDR3 extends over 17 amino acids. Between the trimmed V and J ends, which lost 2 bases and 5 bases, there was a span of 21 bases. CDR3 nucleotide sequence: TGTGCCAGCAGTGAACTCTGGGCGGGCGGGATGTCATATGGCTACACCTTC. Protein product: CASSELWAGGMSYGYTF.

The CDR3 sequence is CASSTSGEQYF. The DNA of the CDR3 is TGTGCCAGCAGCACGAGCGGAGAGCAGTACTTC. J is TRBJ2-7 and V is TRBV9, with a tentative D call TRBD2 (5 bases). The ends were cut back, 4 bases at V and 7 bases at J, with 9 bases in the middle. Germline lookup yields CDR1 SGDLS and CDR2 YYNGEE. This CDR3 comprises 11 residues. Drawing the rest from reference TRBV9 and TRBJ2-7, the complete variable domain is DSGVTQTPKHLITATGQRVTLRCSPRSGDLSVYWYQQSLDQGLQFLIQYYNGEERAKGNILERFSAQQFPDLHSELNLSSLELGDSALYFCASSTSGEQYFGPGTRLTVT.

The chain joins TRBV19 to TRBJ1-5; D unresolved. In germline, CDR1 is LNHDA, CDR2 SQIVND (reference sequence). V was cut by 9 bases and J by 2 bases, with 17 bases left in between. The CDR3 is 15 residues long. In DNA form, the CDR3 reads TGTGCCAGCGGAGCCCCAAGGGAGGGCAATCAGCCCCAGCATTTT. It encodes CASGAPREGNQPQHF.

The chain has TRBV6-1 and TRBJ2-7; D call uncertain. This CDR3 is built from 13 residues. CDR1 MNHNS and CDR2 SASEGT come from the germline V gene. With 7 bases removed from V and 2 bases from J, the gap between germline ends came to 12 bases. The CDR3 protein is CASTKDIPYEQYF. CDR3 coding DNA: TGTGCCAGCACCAAAGACATCCCCTACGAGCAGTACTTC.

V usage is TRBV19 and J usage is TRBJ2-7; 7 bases are shared with TRBD1. V lost 5 bases to trimming and J lost 4 bases; unmatched junction nucleotides: 8. CDR3 length: 14 amino acids. Looked up from germline, CDR1 is LNHDA and CDR2 is SQIVND (reference sequence). CDR3 sequence (DNA): TGTGCCAGTAGTCCTACGGGACAGCCGTACGAGCAGTACTTC. This sequence encodes CASSPTGQPYEQYF.

The chain couples TRBV11-2 to TRBJ1-1, with TRBD1 matching 9 bases. V was clipped by 7 bases and J by 5 bases; unmatched bases: 11. The CDR3 is 15 amino acids. Germline V gene lookup returns CDR1 SGHAT and CDR2 FQNNGV. CDR3 in amino acids: CASTIITGGATEAFF. DNA for the CDR3: TGTGCCAGCACCATAATAACAGGGGGCGCGACTGAAGCTTTCTTT.

The CDR3 loop is CASRTYNEQFF. The CDR3, as DNA: TGTGCCTCCAGGACCTACAATGAGCAGTTCTTC. This chain links TRBV11-2 with TRBJ2-1; D call uncertain. The germline CDR1 and CDR2 sequences are SGHAT and FQNNGV. This CDR3 is built from 11 residues. Trimming removed 11 bases from V and 2 bases from J, with 7 bases in between.